This entry lists 31 T cell receptor beta chains sequenced from one sample in a study of patients and donors after allogeneic stem cell transplantation. TCRdb used MiXCR to reprocess the RT-PCR reads, holding one entry per CDR3 protein. The sample consists of about a million distinct CDR3 sequences, roughly 18% of them appearing once. Sequenced material: blood, either unsorted or a sorted T cell fraction (not recorded which). All receptors derive from a human donor who was either an allogeneic HSCT recipient or a stem cell or donor lymphocyte infusion donor (not recorded which). It is not recorded whose cells these are; they may come from a transplant donor.

This chain uses TRBV10-3 with TRBJ2-3; 9 bases are a match to TRBD2. The CDR3 has 20 amino acids. Looked up from germline, CDR1 is ENHRY and CDR2 is SYGVKD. With 3 bases clipped from V and 2 bases from J, the junction kept 18 bases outside the gene matches. CDR3 DNA sequence: TGTGCCATCAGTGACCGACGCACAGCCGGAATAGCGGGAGACACAGATACGCAGTATTTT. Protein sequence: CAISDRRTAGIAGDTDTQYF.

This clonotype has more than one count but fewer than ten. This chain links TRBV20-1 with TRBJ2-7, with 10 positions matching TRBD2. The germline V gene encodes CDR1 DFQATT and CDR2 SNEGSKA (reference sequence). This CDR3 contains 15 residues. Unmatched junction bases numbered 9, after V lost 3 bases and J lost 4 bases. CDR3 sequence: CSARGSGGTQYEQYF. In DNA, the CDR3 is TGCAGTGCTAGGGGTAGCGGGGGGACACAATACGAGCAGTACTTC.

J is TRBJ1-2 and V is TRBV12-3 or TRBV12-4; TRBD1 matches at 7 bases. This CDR3 is built from 14 residues. V lost 6 bases and J lost 8; bases outside the gene matches: 12. For the CDR3, the DNA is TGTGCCAGCAGCACAGGGACAGTCCGGTTGGGCTACACCTTC. Encoded protein: CASSTGTVRLGYTF.

This clonotype was seen repeatedly, ten times or more. The chain combines TRBV6-5 with TRBJ2-1; 11 nucleotides agree with TRBD2. The germline V gene has CDR1 MNHEY and CDR2 SVGAGI. This CDR3 region has 15 residues. J gave up 7 bases and V 2 bases, and 4 bases lay outside the gene matches. CDR3 region: CASSYGLAGGNEQFF. The CDR3 bases are TGTGCCAGCAGTTACGGTCTAGCGGGAGGAAATGAGCAGTTCTTC.

In this sample, this clonotype turned up a few times. The V call is TRBV25-1, the J call TRBJ1-1, with TRBD1 as a possible D gene (5 bases). Trimming removed 4 bases from V and 3 bases from J, with 12 bases in between. CDR1 is MGHDK, CDR2 SYGVNS, per germline. This CDR3 has 14 amino acids. The CDR3 region is CASSVVEGHTEAFF. The DNA for the CDR3 is TGTGCCAGCAGTGTGGTCGAGGGGCACACTGAAGCTTTCTTT.

The genes are TRBV30 and TRBJ1-5; no clear D gene. The CDR3 covers 15 residues. Trimming stripped 1 base from V and 1 base from J, with 11 bases between. The germline gives CDR1 GTSNPN, CDR2 SVGIG (reference sequence). CDR3 bases: TGTGCCTGGAGTGCCTTGGGAGGGAGCAATCAGCCCCAGCATTTT. The encoded protein is CAWSALGGSNQPQHF.

This clonotype was detected many times. V is TRBV12-3 or TRBV12-4 and J is TRBJ1-1; D is possibly TRBD1 (6 bases). CDR3 length: 17 residues. V was shortened by 6 bases and J by 4 bases, with 24 bases between the two germline ends. The DNA for the CDR3 is TGTGCCAGCAGCGTTACTTTAGGGGGGAATCGGGTCACTGAAGCTTTCTTT. It codes for CASSVTLGGNRVTEAFF.

The V and J genes are TRBV5-1 and TRBJ2-5; 10 nucleotides agree with TRBD2. With V trimmed by 2 bases and J by 5 bases, 6 bases remained unmatched. Germline CDR1 SGHRS, CDR2 YFSETQ. CDR3 length: 15 amino acids. CDR3 protein: CASSLGSGRRETQYF. CDR3 bases: TGCGCCAGCAGCTTAGGTAGCGGGAGGAGGGAGACCCAGTACTTC.

This clonotype was detected only a few times. The gene calls are TRBV7-3 and TRBJ1-1; D is possibly TRBD1 (6 bases). The V gene's germline CDR1 is SGHTA and CDR2 FQGTGA. Trimming took off 3 bases at V and 0 bases at J, with 14 bases between the two ends. CDR3 length: 16 residues. In DNA, the CDR3 is TGTGCCAGCAGCTTCAAACCAACAGGGATGAACACTGAAGCTTTCTTT. The encoded protein is CASSFKPTGMNTEAFF.

The chain links TRBV7-9 to TRBJ2-5; unclear D gene. Germline V gene lookup returns CDR1 SEHNR and CDR2 FQNEAQ (reference sequence). This CDR3 is built from 15 residues. Trimming cost V 0 bases and J 3 bases, with 11 bases left between them. The CDR3 coding sequence is TGTGCCAGCAGCTTAGCGCTGGCAGTTGAAGAGACCCAGTACTTC. Translated, it gives CASSLALAVEETQYF.

At least ten counts were recorded for this clonotype. The chain recombines TRBV7-2 with TRBJ1-3; D unresolved. CDR3 length equals 14 residues. Germline CDR1 reads SGHTA; CDR2 reads FQGNSA. V was clipped by 1 base and J by 8 bases, with 12 bases between them. As DNA, the CDR3 is TGTGCCAGCAGCTTAGAAGGGCAGTTTGACACCATATATTTT. This gives the protein CASSLEGQFDTIYF.

The table lists this clonotype with a few counts. CDR3 in amino acids: CASSQTTGGTEAFF. In DNA, the CDR3 is TGCGCCAGCAGCCAGACCACAGGGGGCACTGAAGCTTTCTTT. The chain is built from TRBV5-1 and TRBJ1-1, with TRBD1 matching 8 bases. The germline V gene has CDR1 SGHRS and CDR2 YFSETQ. The CDR3 totals 14 residues. Trimming at V came to 4 bases and at J to 4 bases, leaving 6 bases not matched to a gene.

This clonotype showed up just a few times. The rearrangement uses TRBV20-1 and TRBJ1-1, with 7 positions matching TRBD1. V shed 1 base and J 4 bases; nucleotides not matched to a gene: 6. Per the germline V gene, CDR1 is DFQATT and CDR2 is SNEGSKA (reference sequence). The CDR3 extends over 14 amino acids. The CDR3, as DNA: TGCAGTGCTAGAGTGAAGGGGGCGGGCACTGAAGCTTTCTTT. Translation gives CSARVKGAGTEAFF.

This clonotype was found a few times. The genes are TRBV20-1 and TRBJ1-4; D is unclear. The CDR3 spans 14 residues. The ends were cut back, 5 bases at V and 5 bases at J, with 15 bases in the middle. Germline V gives CDR1 DFQATT, CDR2 SNEGSKA (reference sequence). CDR3 nucleotides: TGCAGTGCTGACTCAGACGGCAAAAATGAAAAACTGTTTTTT. This gives the protein CSADSDGKNEKLFF.

The table lists this clonotype with a few counts. The CDR3 DNA is TGTGCCAGCAAAGAGGGATATAATTCACCCCTCCACTTT. This codes for CASKEGYNSPLHF. This sequence joins TRBV6-1 and TRBJ1-6; D is uncertain. CDR1 MNHNS and CDR2 SASEGT come from the germline V gene. V was shortened by 7 bases and J by 4 bases, with 8 bases between the two germline ends. The CDR3 is 13 residues long.

The chain recombines TRBV18 with TRBJ2-1; D is unresolved. V gave up 3 bases and J gave up 5 bases, with 14 bases separating them. In germline, CDR1 is KGHSH, CDR2 LQKENI. The length of the CDR3 is 15 residues. The CDR3 loop reads CASSPRPLLNNEQFF. For the CDR3, the DNA is TGTGCCAGCTCACCGCGTCCGTTACTGAACAATGAGCAGTTCTTC.

This chain connects TRBV19 to TRBJ2-7; D is ambiguous. In germline, CDR1 is LNHDA, CDR2 SQIVND (reference sequence). CDR3 length equals 17 residues. V was clipped by 1 base and J by 3 bases, with 19 bases between them. The CDR3: CASSIVFPTIGYYEQYF. CDR3 nucleotide sequence: TGTGCCAGTAGTATAGTGTTTCCAACTATCGGATACTACGAGCAGTACTTC.

This clonotype appeared a few times. The chain recombines TRBV9 with TRBJ1-1; D unresolved. Trimming removed 3 bases from V and 4 bases from J, with 13 bases in between. The CDR3 loop spans 14 amino acids. The germline CDR1 and CDR2 sequences are SGDLS and YYNGEE. CDR3 nucleotides: TGTGCCAGCAGCGCCTACAGCGGTCGCACTGAAGCTTTCTTT. This translates into CASSAYSGRTEAFF.

This clonotype was seen a few times. This chain joins TRBV20-1 and TRBJ2-4; D gene uncertain. The CDR3 loop spans 17 amino acids. CDR1 and CDR2 from the germline V gene are DFQATT and SNEGSKA (reference sequence). V was pared by 0 bases and J by 0 bases, with 15 bases between. The CDR3 loop reads CSARDRSGVEAKNIQYF. The CDR3 bases are TGCAGTGCTAGAGATCGATCTGGGGTGGAAGCCAAAAACATTCAGTACTTC.

This clonotype was recorded a few times. This sequence joins TRBV12-3 or TRBV12-4 and TRBJ1-1; 7 bases fit TRBD1. The V segment lost 0 bases and the J segment 5 bases; nucleotides outside the gene matches: 6. The CDR3 totals 15 residues. CDR3 loop: CASSLAGGKGTEAFF. As DNA, the CDR3 is TGTGCCAGCAGTTTAGCAGGGGGCAAGGGTACTGAAGCTTTCTTT.

In this sample, this clonotype turned up a few times. V and J are TRBV20-1 and TRBJ2-1; tentative D call: TRBD1 (5 bases). V dropped 4 bases and J dropped 7 bases, with 17 bases sitting between them. Per the germline V gene, CDR1 is DFQATT and CDR2 is SNEGSKA (reference sequence). CDR3 length: 14 amino acids. The CDR3 loop is CSAIQGSRKNEQFF. The CDR3 DNA follows: TGCAGTGCTATCCAGGGTAGTAGAAAGAATGAGCAGTTCTTC.

This clonotype has ten or more counts. This chain links TRBV12-3 or TRBV12-4 with TRBJ2-1, with a possible D match to TRBD2 (5 bases). The CDR3 loop spans 13 amino acids. The germline V and J ends were trimmed by 6 bases and 14 bases, with 20 bases remaining between them. CDR3 nucleotide sequence: TGTGCCAGCAGCACGAATAAGTGGGCAGCGGAGTTCTTC. The encoded protein is CASSTNKWAAEFF.

This clonotype was counted a few times. This chain connects TRBV20-1 to TRBJ2-6; D remains ambiguous. This CDR3 region has 15 residues. Looked up from germline, CDR1 is DFQATT and CDR2 is SNEGSKA (reference sequence). V was pared by 0 bases and J by 0 bases, with 6 bases between. The CDR3 protein is CSAREKSSGANVLTF. The CDR3 nucleotides read TGCAGTGCTAGAGAAAAGAGCTCTGGGGCCAACGTCCTGACTTTC.

This clonotype showed up many times. J is TRBJ2-5 and V is TRBV12-3 or TRBV12-4; D remains ambiguous. CDR3 size: 12 residues. V was clipped by 5 bases and J by 2 bases, with 6 bases between them. The chain's CDR3 is CASSQLQETQYF. DNA for the CDR3: TGTGCCAGCAGTCAACTACAAGAGACCCAGTACTTC.

There are a few counts of this clonotype. The chain joins TRBV7-2 to TRBJ2-7, with 8 bases that match TRBD2. V trimming: 2 bases; J trimming: 0 bases; junction bases outside the gene matches: 6. The CDR3 spans 16 residues. Germline CDR1 is SGHTA and CDR2 is FQGNSA. In DNA form, the CDR3 reads TGTGCCAGCAGCTTAATTAGCGGGGCCCGCTCCTACGAGCAGTACTTC. It translates to CASSLISGARSYEQYF. Combining the CDR3 with reference TRBV7-2 and TRBJ2-7 gives the whole variable domain GAGVSQSPSNKVTEKGKDVELRCDPISGHTALYWYRQSLGQGLEFLIYFQGNSAPDKSGLPSDRFSAERTGGSVSTLTIQRTQQEDSAVYLCASSLISGARSYEQYFGPGTRLTVT.

The chain combines TRBV11-2 with TRBJ2-1; 9 positions agree with TRBD2. CDR3 length: 16 amino acids. V lost 5 bases and J lost 5; bases outside the gene matches: 10. CDR1 is SGHAT and CDR2 is FQNNGV in the germline V gene. The CDR3, as DNA: TGTGCCAGCAGCCCATTAGCGGGGGCTCGGGACAATGAGCAGTTCTTC. It specifies CASSPLAGARDNEQFF.

The chain couples TRBV12-3 or TRBV12-4 to TRBJ1-1, with D tentatively TRBD1 (5 bases). There are 14 residues in the CDR3. V was trimmed by 6 bases and J by 11 bases, leaving 22 bases between them. CDR3: CASRSTTQGFGAFF. As DNA, the CDR3 is TGTGCCAGCAGGTCAACTACGCAGGGTTTCGGGGCTTTCTTT.

This clonotype was recorded a few times. This chain connects TRBV20-1 to TRBJ1-2; 10 nucleotides agree with TRBD1. Germline V gene lookup returns CDR1 DFQATT and CDR2 SNEGSKA (reference sequence). V was clipped by 5 bases and J by 4 bases; unmatched bases: 16. The CDR3 runs to 17 residues. The CDR3 coding sequence is TGCAGTGCTGACCAGCCGGGACAGGGGCCATTAGGCTATGGCTACACCTTC. Protein product: CSADQPGQGPLGYGYTF.

This clonotype was seen only a few times. CDR3 bases: TGTGCCAGCAGCTTCCAACCATTAGAAAAACTGTTTTTT. Its protein product is CASSFQPLEKLFF. The gene calls are TRBV7-2 and TRBJ1-4; D not certain. This CDR3 is built from 13 residues. Germline CDR1 reads SGHTA; CDR2 reads FQGNSA. Trimming stripped 3 bases from V and 8 bases from J, with 10 bases between.

The rearrangement uses TRBV7-9 and TRBJ2-7; TRBD1 matches 10 bases. The junction had 10 bases not matched to a gene; V was cut back by 0 bases and J by 5 bases. This CDR3 spans 17 amino acids. In germline, CDR1 is SEHNR, CDR2 FQNEAQ (reference sequence). Here the CDR3 reads CASSLAKPGTGVHEQYF. CDR3 DNA sequence: TGTGCCAGCAGCTTAGCGAAACCAGGGACAGGGGTCCACGAGCAGTACTTC.

Only a few counts were recorded for this clonotype. The CDR3: CASRLTGGEGNTIYF. CDR3 DNA sequence: TGTGCCAGCAGACTGACAGGGGGCGAAGGAAACACCATATATTTT. The chain links TRBV14 to TRBJ1-3, with 10 bases fitting TRBD1. This CDR3 spans 15 amino acids. With 6 bases clipped from V and 4 bases from J, the junction kept 6 bases outside the gene matches. The germline gives CDR1 SGHDN, CDR2 FVKESK.